The 22 T cell receptor beta chains listed next were all sequenced from one sample in a study of blood T cell repertoires in COVID-19. The method was immunoSEQ multiplex PCR; TCRdb's version includes in-frame clones alone and lacks a portion of them. The sample has 210,000 or so clones; approximately 91% are singletons. Sequenced input: peripheral blood. The receptors originated from a woman aged 55-69 years with acute or convalescent COVID-19.

The chain carries TRBV24-1 and TRBJ2-5, with 8 bases that match TRBD1. V lost 6 bases to trimming and J lost 5 bases; unmatched junction nucleotides: 7. This CDR3 is 14 amino acids long. Germline assignment: CDR1 KGHDR and CDR2 SFDVKD. CDR3 coding DNA: TGTGCCACCAGTCCAGCCAGGGGGCTGGAGACCCAGTACTTC. Translated: CATSPARGLETQYF.

The chain joins TRBV30 to TRBJ2-2, with TRBD1 matching over 10 bases. J gave up 5 bases and V 3 bases, and 6 bases lay outside the gene matches. Looked up from germline, CDR1 is GTSNPN and CDR2 is SVGIG (reference sequence). This CDR3 contains 15 residues. CDR3 region: CAWSLGQGKTGELFF. Written as DNA, the CDR3 is TGTGCCTGGAGCCTGGGACAGGGGAAGACCGGGGAGCTGTTTTTT.

The chain employs TRBV12-3 or TRBV12-4 and TRBJ1-6; maybe TRBD1 (6 bases). V dropped 8 bases and J dropped 10 bases, with 15 bases sitting between them. This CDR3 has 13 amino acids. In nucleotides, the CDR3 is TGTGCCAGCCTCCAGAGGGGGGGATCACCCCTCCACTTT. This codes for CASLQRGGSPLHF.

The chain links TRBV14 to TRBJ2-5, with 8 bases fitting TRBD2. CDR1 and CDR2 (germline): SGHDN, FVKESK. V lost 2 bases to trimming and J lost 4 bases; unmatched junction nucleotides: 6. This CDR3 contains 15 residues. This chain's CDR3 is CASSQWELAGETQYF. Written as DNA, the CDR3 is TGTGCCAGCAGCCAATGGGAGCTAGCGGGAGAGACCCAGTACTTC.

The V and J genes are TRBV5-4 and TRBJ2-2; 7 positions match TRBD1. With 4 bases clipped from V and 1 base from J, the junction kept 4 bases outside the gene matches. Germline values: CDR1 SGHNT, CDR2 YYREEE (reference sequence). The CDR3 is 15 amino acids. CDR3 amino acids: CASSTRTGNTGELFF. In DNA form, the CDR3 reads TGTGCCAGCAGCACCAGGACAGGGAACACCGGGGAGCTGTTTTTT.

The chain uses TRBV2 and TRBJ1-2; D is possibly TRBD1 (5 bases). V was clipped by 5 bases and J by 2 bases, with 18 bases between them. The V gene's germline CDR1 is SNHLY and CDR2 FYNNEI. The CDR3 loop spans 16 amino acids. The CDR3 is CASSMGRTPANYGYTF. In DNA form, the CDR3 reads TGTGCCAGCAGTATGGGAAGGACACCGGCAAACTATGGCTACACCTTC. Variable domain in full (rest from reference TRBV2 and TRBJ1-2): EPEVTQTPSHQVTQMGQEVILRCVPISNHLYFYWYRQILGQKVEFLVSFYNNEISEKSEIFDDQFSVERPDGSNFTLKIRSTKLEDSAMYFCASSMGRTPANYGYTFGSGTRLTVV.

V gene TRBV19 combines with J gene TRBJ2-2; perhaps TRBD1 as D (6 bases). The CDR3 consists of 15 residues. Germline CDR1 LNHDA, CDR2 SQIVND (reference sequence). Trimming left V 5 bases short and J 0 bases short, with 10 bases between. Here the CDR3 reads CASSLQGPNTGELFF. CDR3 nucleotides: TGTGCCAGTAGTTTACAGGGACCGAACACCGGGGAGCTGTTTTTT.

In this sample, this clone turned up once. The chain is built from TRBV30 and TRBJ1-3, with TRBD1 matching over 12 bases. Germline V gene sequence: CDR1 GTSNPN, CDR2 SVGIG (reference sequence). V shed 5 bases and J 4 bases; nucleotides not matched to a gene: 12. The CDR3 length is 17 residues. The CDR3 bases are TGTGCCTGGGGTACCGGGACAGGGGGCGCGAAAGGAAACACCATATATTTT. Amino acids: CAWGTGTGGAKGNTIYF.

V is TRBV6-2 or TRBV6-3 and J is TRBJ1-2; TRBD1 agrees at 7 bases. Germline-derived CDR1 and CDR2 are MNHEY and SVGEGT. The V and J ends lost 4 bases and 4 bases, in that order; junction bases with no gene match: 9. This CDR3 comprises 15 residues. The chain's CDR3 is CASSLEGQKSYGYTF. The DNA of the CDR3 is TGTGCCAGCAGTTTAGAGGGACAGAAGAGCTATGGCTACACCTTC.

The genes are TRBV27 and TRBJ1-1, with D unresolved. CDR1 and CDR2 from the germline V gene are MNHEY and SMNVEV (reference sequence). The CDR3 length is 14 residues. V lost 6 bases and J lost 1, with 12 bases in between. This chain's CDR3 is CASRNTWQNTEAFF. CDR3 coding DNA: TGTGCCAGCAGGAATACATGGCAGAACACTGAAGCTTTCTTT.

The chain links TRBV3-1 (or the pseudogene TRBV3-2) to TRBJ1-2; 11 positions match TRBD1. This CDR3 is built from 17 residues. V trimming: 5 bases; J trimming: 5 bases; junction bases outside the gene matches: 13. Germline V gene data show CDR1 as LGHDT and CDR2 as YNNKEL (reference sequence). The CDR3 loop is CASSGESGTGGVYGYTF. In DNA form, the CDR3 reads TGTGCCAGCAGCGGAGAATCCGGGACAGGGGGAGTTTATGGCTACACCTTC.

Written as DNA, the CDR3 is TGCGCCAGCAGTGGATCGGTGCGCCAGCCCCAGCATTTT. Translating it yields CASSGSVRQPQHF. The rearrangement uses TRBV10-2 and TRBJ1-5; D unclear. The CDR3 extends over 13 amino acids. CDR1 is WSHSY and CDR2 is SAAADI in the germline V gene. V lost 4 bases, J lost 7 bases, and 11 bases lay in between.

This chain joins TRBV5-6 and TRBJ1-6; D uncertain. This CDR3 spans 14 amino acids. CDR1 and CDR2 from the germline V gene are SGHDT and YYEEEE. Trimming stripped 6 bases from V and 6 bases from J, with 13 bases between. The CDR3 DNA reads as TGTGCCAGCACCCATAGGCCGGGTAATTCACCCCTCCACTTT. Its protein product is CASTHRPGNSPLHF.

V and J are TRBV7-2 and TRBJ2-5; TRBD2 aligns across 10 bases. This CDR3 comprises 18 residues. The V segment lost 5 bases and the J segment 5 bases; nucleotides outside the gene matches: 17. Germline loops: CDR1 SGHTA, CDR2 FQGNSA. CDR3 loop: CASSPGSLAGAPGETQYF. The CDR3 coding sequence is TGTGCCAGCAGCCCAGGGAGTCTAGCGGGGGCCCCGGGGGAGACCCAGTACTTC.

V usage is TRBV5-1 and J usage is TRBJ2-7; TRBD1 matches 9 bases. The J segment lost 4 bases and the V segment lost 0 bases, leaving 5 bases of the junction unmatched. CDR3 length equals 15 residues. CDR1 and CDR2 from the germline V gene are SGHRS and YFSETQ. In DNA, the CDR3 is TGCGCCAGCAGCTTGGGAGGGACAGGGAATTACGAGCAGTACTTC. Translating it yields CASSLGGTGNYEQYF.

This sequence joins TRBV6-5 and TRBJ1-1; D is unresolved. V lost 7 bases and J 1 base, leaving 13 bases between the germline ends. The CDR3 sequence is 14 residues long. Germline V gene data show CDR1 as MNHEY and CDR2 as SVGAGI. The CDR3 DNA reads as TGTGCCAGCACCACCCAACGGAGGAACACTGAAGCTTTCTTT. Translation: CASTTQRRNTEAFF.

The genes are TRBV6-6 and TRBJ2-2; 7 bases are shared with TRBD1. CDR1 and CDR2 from the germline V gene are MNHNY and SVGAGI (reference sequence). The CDR3 length is 16 residues. The V segment lost 2 bases and the J segment 4 bases; nucleotides outside the gene matches: 7. The CDR3 loop is CASSYQQGSRTGELFF. In nucleotides, the CDR3 is TGTGCCAGCAGTTACCAACAGGGGTCTCGCACCGGGGAGCTGTTTTTT.

A note on this clone: Other DNA sequences from this sample encode an identical CDR3 as well. The chain couples TRBV5-1 to TRBJ1-2; TRBD1 aligns across 11 bases. This CDR3 contains 14 residues. Per germline, CDR1 SGHRS and CDR2 YFSETQ. The V and J ends lost 4 bases and 4 bases, in that order; junction bases with no gene match: 3. The CDR3 loop reads CASSPGTGGYGYTF. CDR3 sequence (DNA): TGCGCCAGCAGCCCAGGGACAGGGGGCTATGGCTACACCTTC.

V gene TRBV11-2 combines with J gene TRBJ1-3; D ambiguous. Trimming stripped 3 bases from V and 4 bases from J, with 10 bases between. The germline CDR1 and CDR2 sequences are SGHAT and FQNNGV. This CDR3 is 14 amino acids long. CDR3 protein: CASSFLGGGNTIYF. CDR3 sequence (DNA): TGTGCCAGCAGCTTTCTTGGTGGCGGAAACACCATATATTTT.

The chain employs TRBV19 and TRBJ2-1, with TRBD2 matching over 12 bases. This CDR3 spans 16 amino acids. V lost 4 bases to trimming and J lost 7 bases; unmatched junction nucleotides: 8. The germline V gene encodes CDR1 LNHDA and CDR2 SQIVND (reference sequence). The chain's CDR3 is CASSRSSGGAWNEQFF. The CDR3 region has the DNA TGTGCCAGTAGTAGGTCTAGCGGGGGGGCCTGGAATGAGCAGTTCTTC.

This clone is a singleton in its sample. The CDR3 DNA follows: TGTGCCAGCAGCGGGAACAGGGCTGGAAACACCATATATTTT. Its protein product is CASSGNRAGNTIYF. This chain uses TRBV2 with TRBJ1-3; maybe TRBD1 (6 bases). The length of the CDR3 is 14 residues. The V gene lost 6 bases and the J gene lost 2 bases, with 11 bases spanning the gap. CDR1 and CDR2 (germline): SNHLY, FYNNEI.

The CDR3 region is CASSFFSGQETQYF. CDR3 DNA: TGTGCCAGCAGCTTCTTTAGCGGGCAAGAGACCCAGTACTTC. The chain uses TRBV7-9 and TRBJ2-5, with 7 bases aligning to TRBD2. CDR3 length: 14 amino acids. From germline, CDR1 is SEHNR and CDR2 FQNEAQ (reference sequence). Unmatched junction bases numbered 3, after V lost 3 bases and J lost 2 bases.